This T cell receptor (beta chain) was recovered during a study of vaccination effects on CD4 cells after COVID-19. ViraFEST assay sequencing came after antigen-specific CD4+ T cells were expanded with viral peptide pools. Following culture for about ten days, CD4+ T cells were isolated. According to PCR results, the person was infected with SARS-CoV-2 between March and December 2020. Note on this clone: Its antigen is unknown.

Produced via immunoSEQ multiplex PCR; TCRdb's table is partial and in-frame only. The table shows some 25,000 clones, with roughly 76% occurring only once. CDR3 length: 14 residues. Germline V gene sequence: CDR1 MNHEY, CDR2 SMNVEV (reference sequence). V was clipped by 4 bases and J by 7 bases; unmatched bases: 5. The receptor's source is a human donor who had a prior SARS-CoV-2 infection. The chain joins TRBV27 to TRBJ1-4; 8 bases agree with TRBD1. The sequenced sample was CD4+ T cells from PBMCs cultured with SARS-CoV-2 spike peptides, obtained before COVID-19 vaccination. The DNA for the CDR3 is TGTGCCAGCAGTTCCAGGGGGCGTGTTGAAAAACTGTTTTTT. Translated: CASSSRGRVEKLFF.